The 11 T cell receptor beta chains reported below all come from one sample, sequenced in a study of blood T cell repertoires in COVID-19. TCRdb keeps only in-frame clones here, not all; method: immunoSEQ multiplex PCR. The table has 200,000 to 250,000 clones, roughly 85% seen once. Sequencing was carried out using PBMCs or T cells enriched from blood (not recorded which). The receptors come from a man aged 25-45 years who had recovered from COVID-19.

This clone was picked up one time. The same CDR3 can be traced to other DNA sequences in this sample. The V and J genes are TRBV3-1 (or the pseudogene TRBV3-2) and TRBJ1-5; 8 nucleotides match TRBD1. CDR1 and CDR2 (germline): LGHDT, YNNKEL (reference sequence). The length of the CDR3 is 14 residues. Trimming took 3 bases from V and 5 from J; bases not matched to a gene: 3. CDR3 sequence: CASSQGTGDQPQHF. The CDR3 DNA sequence: TGTGCCAGCAGCCAGGGGACAGGTGATCAGCCCCAGCATTTT.

The rearrangement joins TRBV29-1 to TRBJ1-1; tentative D call: TRBD1 (5 bases). V lost 5 bases and J 5 bases, leaving 30 bases between the germline ends. The CDR3 is 18 residues long. The germline V gene has CDR1 SQVTM and CDR2 ANQGSEA. The DNA of the CDR3 is TGCAGCGTTCGAAAAATGACGGGACTCTCATCCGGGAAGACTGAAGCTTTCTTT. As protein: CSVRKMTGLSSGKTEAFF.

The rearrangement uses TRBV28 and TRBJ2-7, with D perhaps matching TRBD2 (6 bases). Per germline, CDR1 MDHEN and CDR2 SYDVKM. V gave up 6 bases and J gave up 6 bases, with 15 bases separating them. This CDR3 spans 13 amino acids. CDR3 sequence (DNA): TGTGCCAGCAGCCCTGGAGGGCCCGTCGAGCAGTACTTC. It specifies CASSPGGPVEQYF. Based on the CDR3 plus reference TRBV28 and TRBJ2-7, the full variable domain is DVKVTQSSRYLVKRTGEKVFLECVQDMDHENMFWYRQDPGLGLRLIYFSYDVKMKEKGDIPEGYSVSREKKERFSLILESASTNQTSMYLCASSPGGPVEQYFGPGTRLTVT.

This chain connects TRBV18 to TRBJ1-2, with TRBD1 matching over 9 bases. V shed 8 bases and J 4 bases; nucleotides not matched to a gene: 14. The germline V gene encodes CDR1 KGHSH and CDR2 LQKENI. The CDR3 has 16 amino acids. The DNA of the CDR3 is TGTGCCAGCGGCCGGGACAGGGCCCCCGGCCCCTATGGCTACACCTTC. Its translation is CASGRDRAPGPYGYTF.

The rearrangement joins TRBV2 to TRBJ2-5, with TRBD2 matching 13 bases. Germline assignment: CDR1 SNHLY and CDR2 FYNNEI. V lost 5 bases to trimming and J lost 2 bases; unmatched junction nucleotides: 5. CDR3 length: 16 residues. The CDR3 DNA reads TGTGCCAGCAGTCAAGGACTAGCGGGGGTTCAAGAGACCCAGTACTTC. Translating gives CASSQGLAGVQETQYF.

The CDR3 protein is CASSQNRGDYGYTF. As DNA, the CDR3 is TGCGCCAGCAGCCAAAACAGGGGTGATTATGGCTACACCTTC. V and J are TRBV4-1 and TRBJ1-2; 7 bases agree with TRBD1. With 2 bases clipped from V and 5 bases from J, the junction kept 5 bases outside the gene matches. In germline, CDR1 is MGHRA, CDR2 YSYEKL. The CDR3 covers 14 residues.

This clone has only a few counts. This chain links TRBV9 with TRBJ1-2; TRBD1 matches at 7 bases. With 0 bases clipped from V and 4 bases from J, the junction kept 6 bases outside the gene matches. The germline V gene encodes CDR1 SGDLS and CDR2 YYNGEE. This CDR3 has 15 residues. CDR3 protein: CASSVGDAGGYGYTF. The CDR3 coding sequence is TGTGCCAGCAGCGTAGGAGATGCAGGGGGCTATGGCTACACCTTC.

The rearrangement joins TRBV4-2 to TRBJ2-3, with D possibly being TRBD2 (5 bases). The V end was cut by 5 bases, the J end by 4 bases, with 16 bases between. CDR1 and CDR2 (germline): LGHNA, YNFKEQ. The CDR3 contains 15 residues. The DNA of the CDR3 is TGTGCCAGCAGCTCTCGGACGGCCGGGGCAGATACGCAGTATTTT. It yields the protein CASSSRTAGADTQYF.

The chain carries TRBV2 and TRBJ1-2; D is perhaps TRBD1 (5 bases). Looked up from germline, CDR1 is SNHLY and CDR2 is FYNNEI. With 0 bases removed from V and 2 bases from J, the gap between germline ends came to 10 bases. The length of the CDR3 is 15 residues. DNA of the CDR3: TGTGCCAGCAGTGAAGCGGCAGGGTCAAACTATGGCTACACCTTC. This translates into CASSEAAGSNYGYTF. Supplemented by reference TRBV2 and TRBJ1-2, the full variable domain reads EPEVTQTPSHQVTQMGQEVILRCVPISNHLYFYWYRQILGQKVEFLVSFYNNEISEKSEIFDDQFSVERPDGSNFTLKIRSTKLEDSAMYFCASSEAAGSNYGYTFGSGTRLTVV.

This clone appeared once. The rearrangement uses TRBV7-2 and TRBJ1-4; D uncertain. V dropped 4 bases and J dropped 4 bases, with 16 bases sitting between them. CDR3 length: 16 amino acids. CDR1 and CDR2 (germline): SGHTA, FQGNSA. The DNA for the CDR3 is TGTGCCAGCAGCTCCCCTCTAGGAGCAAGTAATGAAAAACTGTTTTTT. Encoded protein: CASSSPLGASNEKLFF. The full variable domain, rest sourced from reference TRBV7-2 and TRBJ1-4, is GAGVSQSPSNKVTEKGKDVELRCDPISGHTALYWYRQSLGQGLEFLIYFQGNSAPDKSGLPSDRFSAERTGGSVSTLTIQRTQQEDSAVYLCASSSPLGASNEKLFFGSGTQLSVL.

V gene TRBV19 combines with J gene TRBJ2-1; 8 bases line up with TRBD2. The CDR3 extends over 15 amino acids. CDR1 is LNHDA and CDR2 is SQIVND in the germline V gene (reference sequence). V lost 5 bases and J lost 8; bases outside the gene matches: 11. Written as DNA, the CDR3 is TGTGCCAGTAGTTGGGGACTAGAAGAGTTCTATGAGCAGTTCTTC. Translation: CASSWGLEEFYEQFF. Based on the CDR3 plus reference TRBV19 and TRBJ2-1, the full variable domain is DGGITQSPKYLFRKEGQNVTLSCEQNLNHDAMYWYRQDPGQGLRLIYYSQIVNDFQKGDIAEGYSVSREKKESFPLTVTSAQKNPTAFYLCASSWGLEEFYEQFFGPGTRLTVL.